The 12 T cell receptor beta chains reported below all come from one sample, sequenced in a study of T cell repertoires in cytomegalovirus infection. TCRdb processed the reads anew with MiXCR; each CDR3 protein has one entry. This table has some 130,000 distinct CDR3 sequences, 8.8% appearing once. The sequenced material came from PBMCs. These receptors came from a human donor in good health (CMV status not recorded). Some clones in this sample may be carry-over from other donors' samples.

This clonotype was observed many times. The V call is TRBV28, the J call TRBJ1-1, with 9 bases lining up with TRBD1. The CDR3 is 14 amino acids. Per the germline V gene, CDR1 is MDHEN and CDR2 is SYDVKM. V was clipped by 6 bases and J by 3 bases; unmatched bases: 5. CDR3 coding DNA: TGTGCCAGCAGGCCACAGGGGGCGGACACTGAAGCTTTCTTT. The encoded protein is CASRPQGADTEAFF.

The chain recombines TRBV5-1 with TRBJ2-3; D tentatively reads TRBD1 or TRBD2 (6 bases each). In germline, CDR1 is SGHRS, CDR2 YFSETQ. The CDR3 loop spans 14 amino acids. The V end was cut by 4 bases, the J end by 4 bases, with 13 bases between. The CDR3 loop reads CASSPIGGPDTQYF. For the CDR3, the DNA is TGCGCCAGCAGCCCGATCGGGGGCCCAGATACGCAGTATTTT.

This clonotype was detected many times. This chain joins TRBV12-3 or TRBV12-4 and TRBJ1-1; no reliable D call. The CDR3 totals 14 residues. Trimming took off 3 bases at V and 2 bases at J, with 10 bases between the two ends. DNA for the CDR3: TGTGCCAGCAGTTTGCGGGCGACTAACACTGAAGCTTTCTTT. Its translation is CASSLRATNTEAFF.

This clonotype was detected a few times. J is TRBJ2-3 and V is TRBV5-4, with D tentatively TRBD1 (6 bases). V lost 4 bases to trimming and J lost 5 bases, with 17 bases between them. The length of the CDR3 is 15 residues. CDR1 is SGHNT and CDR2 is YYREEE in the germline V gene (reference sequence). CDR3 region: CASSRPGDREDTQYF. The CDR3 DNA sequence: TGTGCCAGCAGCCGCCCAGGGGATCGGGAAGATACGCAGTATTTT.

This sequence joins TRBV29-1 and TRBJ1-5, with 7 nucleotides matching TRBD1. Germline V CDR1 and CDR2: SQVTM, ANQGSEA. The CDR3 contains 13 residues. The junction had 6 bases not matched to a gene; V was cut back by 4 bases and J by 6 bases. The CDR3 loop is CSVGQGGSQPQHF. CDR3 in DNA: TGCAGCGTTGGCCAGGGGGGCTCTCAGCCCCAGCATTTT. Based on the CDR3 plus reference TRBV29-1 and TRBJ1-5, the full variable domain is SAVISQKPSRDICQRGTSLTIQCQVDSQVTMMFWYRQQPGQSLTLIATANQGSEATYESGFVIDKFPISRPNLTFSTLTVSNMSPEDSSIYLCSVGQGGSQPQHFGDGTRLSIL.

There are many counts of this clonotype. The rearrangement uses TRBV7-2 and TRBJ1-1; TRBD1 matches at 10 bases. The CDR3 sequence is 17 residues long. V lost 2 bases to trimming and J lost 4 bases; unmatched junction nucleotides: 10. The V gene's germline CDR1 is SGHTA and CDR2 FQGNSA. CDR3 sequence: CASSLMTGQGLGTEAFF. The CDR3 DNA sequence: TGTGCCAGCAGCTTAATGACGGGACAGGGGTTAGGCACTGAAGCTTTCTTT.

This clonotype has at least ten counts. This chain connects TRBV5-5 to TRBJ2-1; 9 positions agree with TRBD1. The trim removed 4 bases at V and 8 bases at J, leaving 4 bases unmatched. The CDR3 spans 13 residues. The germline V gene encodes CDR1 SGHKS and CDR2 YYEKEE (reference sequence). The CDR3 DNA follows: TGTGCCAGCAGCCCGGACAGGGGCTATGAGCAGTTCTTC. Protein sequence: CASSPDRGYEQFF.

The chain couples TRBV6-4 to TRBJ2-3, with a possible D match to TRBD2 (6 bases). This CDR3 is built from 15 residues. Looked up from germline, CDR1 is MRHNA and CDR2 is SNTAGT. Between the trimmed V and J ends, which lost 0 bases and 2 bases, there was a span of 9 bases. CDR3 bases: TGTGCCAGCAGTGACTCCTGGGGGGACACAGATACGCAGTATTTT. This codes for CASSDSWGDTDTQYF.

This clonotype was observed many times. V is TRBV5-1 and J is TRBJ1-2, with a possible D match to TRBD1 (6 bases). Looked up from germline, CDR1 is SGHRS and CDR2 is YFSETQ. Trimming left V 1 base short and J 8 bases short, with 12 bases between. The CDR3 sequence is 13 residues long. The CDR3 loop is CASSLLAGEGYTF. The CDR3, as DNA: TGCGCCAGCAGCTTGCTTGCAGGGGAGGGCTACACCTTC.

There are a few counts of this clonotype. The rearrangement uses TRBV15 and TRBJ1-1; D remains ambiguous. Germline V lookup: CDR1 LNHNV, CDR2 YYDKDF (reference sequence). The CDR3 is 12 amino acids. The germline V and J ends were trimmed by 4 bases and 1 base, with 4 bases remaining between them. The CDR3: CATSIQNTEAFF. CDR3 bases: TGTGCCACCAGCATCCAGAACACTGAAGCTTTCTTT.

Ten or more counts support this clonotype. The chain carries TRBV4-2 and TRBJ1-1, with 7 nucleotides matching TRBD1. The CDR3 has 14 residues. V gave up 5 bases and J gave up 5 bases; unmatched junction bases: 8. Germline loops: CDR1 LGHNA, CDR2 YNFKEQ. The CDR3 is CASSSKGAGTEAFF. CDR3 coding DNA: TGTGCCAGCAGCTCGAAGGGGGCAGGGACTGAAGCTTTCTTT.

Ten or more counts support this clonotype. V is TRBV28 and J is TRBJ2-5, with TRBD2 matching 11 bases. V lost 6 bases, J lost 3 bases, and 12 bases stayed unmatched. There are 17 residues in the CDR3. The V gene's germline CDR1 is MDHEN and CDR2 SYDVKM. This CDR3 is CASSPGLGSGGEETQYF. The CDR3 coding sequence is TGTGCCAGCAGCCCCGGATTGGGTAGCGGGGGGGAAGAGACCCAGTACTTC.